This T cell receptor beta chain was found in a study of blood T cell repertoires in COVID-19. A Seattle source enrolled patients during active infection and followed them longitudinally. The CDR3 has 16 residues. The germline gives CDR1 SGHRS, CDR2 YFSETQ. J was trimmed by 7 bases and V by 2 bases; bases with no gene match: 7. Original processing notes: The assay estimated nucleated cells by amplifying reference gene primers. The protocol was immunoSEQ multiplex PCR, while the TCRdb copy is restricted to in-frame clones and leaves out a portion. The V and J calls and the clone size are those of that table, but D and trimming were determined from the DNA. The sample carries roughly 260,000 clones, around 90% recorded once.

This receptor was obtained from a person aged 18 to 30 with COVID-19, enrolled during active disease. Sequenced sample: peripheral blood. The genes are TRBV5-1 and TRBJ2-1; the match to TRBD2 covers 12 bases. The CDR3 DNA reads TGCGCCAGCAGCTTTCTAGCGGGAGGGGAGGGAAATGAGCAGTTCTTC. Translating it yields CASSFLAGGEGNEQFF.